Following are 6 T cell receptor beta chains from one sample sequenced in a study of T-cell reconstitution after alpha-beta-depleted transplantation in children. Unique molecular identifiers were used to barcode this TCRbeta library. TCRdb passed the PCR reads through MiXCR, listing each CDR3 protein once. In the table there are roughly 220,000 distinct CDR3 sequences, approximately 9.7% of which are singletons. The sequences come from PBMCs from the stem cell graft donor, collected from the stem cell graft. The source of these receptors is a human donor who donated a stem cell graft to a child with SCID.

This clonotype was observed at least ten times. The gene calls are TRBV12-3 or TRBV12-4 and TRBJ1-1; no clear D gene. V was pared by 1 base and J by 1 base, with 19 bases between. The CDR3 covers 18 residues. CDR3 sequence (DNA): TGTGCCAGCAGTTTAGGGGTAATTAAGGGAGGGTCGAACACTGAAGCTTTCTTT. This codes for CASSLGVIKGGSNTEAFF.

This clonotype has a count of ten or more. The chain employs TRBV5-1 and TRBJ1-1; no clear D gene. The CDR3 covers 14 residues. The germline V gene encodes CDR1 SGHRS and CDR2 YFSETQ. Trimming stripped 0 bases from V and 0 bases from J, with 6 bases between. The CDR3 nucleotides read TGCGCCAGCAGCTTGGAACAGATGAACACTGAAGCTTTCTTT. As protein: CASSLEQMNTEAFF.

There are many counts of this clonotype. DNA for the CDR3: TGCGCCAGCAGCAGGGGGACAGGGAGCTCCTACAATGAGCAGTTCTTC. Translating it yields CASSRGTGSSYNEQFF. The V gene is TRBV5-1, the J gene TRBJ2-1; 9 positions agree with TRBD1. The CDR3 runs to 16 residues. Germline V gives CDR1 SGHRS, CDR2 YFSETQ. J gave up 0 bases and V 4 bases, and 5 bases lay outside the gene matches.

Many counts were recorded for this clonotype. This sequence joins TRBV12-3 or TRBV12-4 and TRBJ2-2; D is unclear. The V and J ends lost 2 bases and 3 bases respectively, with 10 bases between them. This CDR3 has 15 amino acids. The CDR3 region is CASSLRAADTGELFF. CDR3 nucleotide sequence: TGTGCCAGCAGTTTAAGGGCAGCTGACACCGGGGAGCTGTTTTTT.

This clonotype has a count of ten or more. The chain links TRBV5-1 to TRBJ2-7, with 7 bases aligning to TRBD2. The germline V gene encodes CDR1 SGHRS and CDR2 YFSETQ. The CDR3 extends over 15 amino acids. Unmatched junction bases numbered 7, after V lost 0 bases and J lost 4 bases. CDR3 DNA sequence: TGCGCCAGCAGCTTGGCTAGCTCGGGGGGATACGAGCAGTACTTC. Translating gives CASSLASSGGYEQYF.

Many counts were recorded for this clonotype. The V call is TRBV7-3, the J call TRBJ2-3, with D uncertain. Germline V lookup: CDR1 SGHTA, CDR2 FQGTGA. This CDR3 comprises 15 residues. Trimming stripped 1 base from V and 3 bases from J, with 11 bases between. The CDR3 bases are TGTGCCAGCAGCTTAAGGCCAGCCCTTACAGATACGCAGTATTTT. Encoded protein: CASSLRPALTDTQYF.